These 14 T cell receptor beta chains originate from one sample sequenced in a study of blood T cell repertoires in COVID-19. TCRdb's table, derived via immunoSEQ multiplex PCR, lists solely in-frame clones and lacks some. The table shows under 95,000 clones, with around 85% occurring only once. The sample taken for sequencing was peripheral blood. Every receptor here comes from a woman aged 80 or over with COVID-19, enrolled during active disease.

The rearrangement joins TRBV2 to TRBJ1-2; no clear D gene. Trimming removed 4 bases at V and 3 bases at J, with 12 bases between. The length of the CDR3 is 14 residues. Per the germline V gene, CDR1 is SNHLY and CDR2 is FYNNEI. CDR3 in DNA: TGTGCCAGCAGTGGCGCGACGGGATACTATGGCTACACCTTC. Translation gives CASSGATGYYGYTF.

Note on this clone: One junction end does not reproduce the germline sequence, and a read error may be involved. This CDR3 is also generated by other DNA sequences in the sample. The rearrangement links TRBV27 to TRBJ1-5; 8 bases fit TRBD1. CDR1 is MNHEY, CDR2 SMNVEV, per germline (reference sequence). The CDR3 spans 19 residues. The DNA for the CDR3 is TGTGCCAGCCCCGGGGCGACAGGGGACTTGGTCTTCGGCAACCAGCCCCAGCATTTT. Residues: CASPGATGDLVFGNQPQHF.

This clone was counted only a few times. The same CDR3 is also encoded by other DNA sequences in this sample. The genes are TRBV2 and TRBJ1-5; 8 bases fit TRBD1. The V and J ends lost 6 bases and 6 bases, in that order; junction bases with no gene match: 7. This CDR3 comprises 14 residues. Germline CDR1 and CDR2: SNHLY and FYNNEI. DNA of the CDR3: TGTGCCAGCAGCCTAGGACAGGGAGGTCAGCCCCAGCATTTT. This sequence encodes CASSLGQGGQPQHF.

The chain links TRBV28 to TRBJ2-7; maybe TRBD1 (7 bases). V lost 9 bases and J lost 0, with 12 bases in between. The CDR3 spans 13 residues. From germline, CDR1 is MDHEN and CDR2 SYDVKM. The CDR3 protein is CASRQGGSYEQYF. The CDR3 coding sequence is TGTGCCAGTCGACAGGGAGGCTCCTACGAGCAGTACTTC.

The rearrangement links TRBV11-2 to TRBJ1-1, with D possibly being TRBD1 (6 bases). From germline, CDR1 is SGHAT and CDR2 FQNNGV. CDR3 length equals 13 residues. The V gene lost 5 bases and the J gene lost 5 bases, with 12 bases spanning the gap. For the CDR3, the DNA is TGTGCCAGCAGCAGAACAGGGTTAACTGAAGCTTTCTTT. Encoded protein: CASSRTGLTEAFF. Looking up the rest from reference TRBV11-2 and TRBJ1-1 gives the full variable domain: EAGVAQSPRYKIIEKRQSVAFWCNPISGHATLYWYQQILGQGPKLLIQFQNNGVVDDSQLPKDRFSAERLKGVDSTLKIQPAKLEDSAVYLCASSRTGLTEAFFGQGTRLTVV.

The chain has TRBV6-6 and TRBJ2-5; possibly TRBD2 for D (6 bases). The V gene's germline CDR1 is MNHNY and CDR2 SVGAGI (reference sequence). The V and J ends lost 4 bases and 4 bases respectively, with 13 bases between them. The CDR3 contains 14 residues. CDR3 protein: CASSLGGKGETQYF. The CDR3, as DNA: TGTGCCAGCAGTTTGGGCGGGAAAGGAGAGACCCAGTACTTC.

This rearrangement joins TRBV18 to TRBJ2-5; D not certain. There are 14 residues in the CDR3. V was shortened by 2 bases and J by 4 bases, with 11 bases between the two germline ends. The germline V gene encodes CDR1 KGHSH and CDR2 LQKENI. The CDR3 is CASSPVMSLETQYF. The CDR3 DNA reads TGTGCCAGCTCACCAGTCATGAGTTTAGAGACCCAGTACTTC.

The chain couples TRBV7-9 to TRBJ1-4, with 8 bases lining up with TRBD1. The CDR3 sequence is 16 residues long. Germline lookup yields CDR1 SEHNR and CDR2 FQNEAQ (reference sequence). V lost 5 bases, J lost 6 bases, and 11 bases stayed unmatched. CDR3 in DNA: TGTGCCAGCAGCCTAGTCGGACAGGGAGGGGATGAAAAACTGTTTTTT. As protein: CASSLVGQGGDEKLFF.

This chain joins TRBV11-1 and TRBJ1-1; a possible D gene is TRBD1 (6 bases). V was clipped by 4 bases and J by 3 bases, with 15 bases between them. This CDR3 is 15 amino acids long. The germline CDR1 and CDR2 sequences are SGHAT and FQDESV (reference sequence). This CDR3 reads CASSSGQGRDTEAFF. The CDR3, as DNA: TGTGCCAGCAGCTCGGGGCAGGGGAGGGACACTGAAGCTTTCTTT.

CDR3 nucleotides: TGTGCCCGTCAGGGTGCAGCTAATGAAAAACTGTTTTTT. Amino acid sequence: CARQGAANEKLFF. The chain has TRBV30 and TRBJ1-4; a possible D gene is TRBD1 (5 bases). The germline V gene encodes CDR1 GTSNPN and CDR2 SVGIG (reference sequence). The CDR3 consists of 13 residues. V gave up 8 bases and J gave up 3 bases, with 13 bases separating them.

This chain uses TRBV18 with TRBJ2-7; 12 bases line up with TRBD1. This CDR3 has 15 amino acids. Trimming cost V 5 bases and J 1 base; bases outside gene matches: 3. Germline V lookup: CDR1 KGHSH, CDR2 LQKENI. CDR3 residues: CASSGTGGASYEQYF. In DNA, the CDR3 is TGTGCCAGCTCAGGGACAGGGGGCGCGTCCTACGAGCAGTACTTC.

The rearrangement uses TRBV5-1 and TRBJ2-5; 8 bases match TRBD2. Germline V gives CDR1 SGHRS, CDR2 YFSETQ. J lost 2 bases, V lost 4 bases, and 4 bases had no gene match. The CDR3 runs to 14 residues. The CDR3 region is CASSPGLVQETQYF. CDR3 sequence (DNA): TGCGCCAGCAGCCCGGGACTAGTTCAAGAGACCCAGTACTTC.

The CDR3 DNA reads as TGTGCCAGCAGCCAAGAATTCTGGGGCAGGGTCCCCTACGAGCAGTACTTC. Translation: CASSQEFWGRVPYEQYF. V and J are TRBV3-1 (or the pseudogene TRBV3-2) and TRBJ2-7, with D possibly matching TRBD1 (5 bases). The CDR3 spans 17 residues. The V gene's germline CDR1 is LGHDT and CDR2 YNNKEL (reference sequence). With 0 bases removed from V and 2 bases from J, the gap between germline ends came to 17 bases.

This clone was found once. This chain uses TRBV27 with TRBJ2-1; 11 bases fit TRBD2. In germline, CDR1 is MNHEY, CDR2 SMNVEV (reference sequence). The J segment lost 6 bases and the V segment lost 4 bases, leaving 8 bases of the junction unmatched. This CDR3 region has 16 residues. The CDR3 sequence is CASSWRRLAGINEQFF. CDR3 nucleotide sequence: TGTGCCAGCAGTTGGCGTCGACTAGCGGGAATCAATGAGCAGTTCTTC.